This entry is about one T cell receptor (beta chain). These data originate in a study of graft-versus-host responses after intestinal transplantation. Repertoires were generated with immunoSEQ multiplex PCR, while TCRdb's copy carries only in-frame clones and drops some. The sample records about 10,000 clones, 31% being singletons. Notes on the study in general: Some GvH clones appeared in ileal mucosa or blood before recipient bone marrow. An association linked early post-transplant HvG declines with peak circulating GvH clone levels.

CDR1 SGDLS and CDR2 YYNGEE come from the germline V gene. The CDR3 spans 14 residues. V was clipped by 0 bases and J by 4 bases, with 9 bases between them. The chain carries TRBV9 and TRBJ2-3, with D perhaps being TRBD1 or TRBD2 (5 bases each). The sequences come from alloreactive CD4+ T cells from a mixed lymphocyte reaction culture, collected before transplantation. Described subset: CFSE-low proliferating T cells sorted from approximately six-day pre-transplant mixed lymphocyte reaction (GvH or HvG direction). The TCR originated in a human patient who was an organ donor for intestinal transplantation. The CDR3 DNA reads TGTGCCAGCAGCGTAGCTACGGGGCCAGATACGCAGTATTTT. Protein: CASSVATGPDTQYF. Using reference TRBV9 and TRBJ2-3 for the parts outside the CDR3, the full variable domain is DSGVTQTPKHLITATGQRVTLRCSPRSGDLSVYWYQQSLDQGLQFLIQYYNGEERAKGNILERFSAQQFPDLHSELNLSSLELGDSALYFCASSVATGPDTQYFGPGTRLTVL.